These 2 T cell receptor beta chains came from one sample sequenced in a study of identical twins. MiXCR, run by TCRdb on the 5' RACE reads, gives a single entry per CDR3 protein. The table lists a few hundred thousand distinct CDR3 sequences, around 15% of them singletons. The same data also went into a second study, on yellow fever vaccine responses in identical twins.

Sequenced input: CD4+ T cells sorted from blood. These receptors all stem from a woman aged 18-29 years in good health.

The chain recombines TRBV12-5 with TRBJ2-7, with 9 bases matching TRBD1. This CDR3 is 15 amino acids long. V lost 3 bases, J lost 3 bases, and 6 bases stayed unmatched. The germline V gene encodes CDR1 LGHNT and CDR2 FRNRAP. CDR3 loop: CASGFLRDRVYEQYF. The CDR3 bases are TGTGCTAGTGGTTTCCTCCGGGACAGGGTCTACGAGCAGTACTTC.

This clonotype was counted a few times. The chain joins TRBV28 to TRBJ2-1; D is perhaps TRBD2 (6 bases). Germline CDR1 and CDR2: MDHEN and SYDVKM. V was cut by 10 bases and J by 2 bases, with 15 bases left in between. The CDR3 is 14 residues long. As DNA, the CDR3 is TGTGCCACTTCGCTGACGGGAGCCTACAATGAGCAGTTCTTC. The encoded protein is CATSLTGAYNEQFF.